One and the same sample provided the 30 T cell receptor beta chains below, sequenced in a study of blood T cell repertoires in COVID-19. The assay was immunoSEQ multiplex PCR, and TCRdb's table has in-frame clones only and misses some. The data show about 330,000 clones, approximately 90% seen once. The sample was peripheral blood. Receptor source: a man aged 25-40 years with COVID-19, enrolled during active disease.

Only one count was recorded for this clone. V usage is TRBV5-1 and J usage is TRBJ2-5; the D gene is possibly TRBD2 (5 bases). The CDR3 length is 14 residues. Germline-derived CDR1 and CDR2 are SGHRS and YFSETQ. The V and J ends lost 3 bases and 5 bases respectively, with 14 bases between them. The DNA of the CDR3 is TGCGCCAGCAGCTCCGGCGGGCAATGGGAGACCCAGTACTTC. Translating gives CASSSGGQWETQYF.

V and J are TRBV5-1 and TRBJ2-2, with a possible D match to TRBD1 (5 bases). V was pared by 3 bases and J by 1 base, with 10 bases between. The germline V gene has CDR1 SGHRS and CDR2 YFSETQ. CDR3 length: 15 residues. The CDR3 DNA reads as TGCGCCAGCAGCTATCTCACAGGGAACACCGGGGAGCTGTTTTTT. Translated: CASSYLTGNTGELFF.

The chain recombines TRBV6-4 with TRBJ1-1, with D possibly TRBD1 on 6 matching bases. The germline CDR1 and CDR2 sequences are MRHNA and SNTAGT. This CDR3 is 14 amino acids long. Trimming removed 2 bases from V and 6 bases from J, with 13 bases in between. CDR3 in amino acids: CASSDTNRAPEAFF. The CDR3 DNA sequence: TGTGCCAGCAGTGACACAAACAGGGCCCCTGAAGCTTTCTTT.

The gene calls are TRBV7-2 and TRBJ1-5; TRBD1 matches 7 bases. V lost 8 bases and J lost 5; bases outside the gene matches: 6. The germline gives CDR1 SGHTA, CDR2 FQGNSA. The CDR3 has 13 amino acids. This CDR3 is CASRQGSDQPQHF. DNA for the CDR3: TGTGCCAGCCGACAGGGTTCCGATCAGCCCCAGCATTTT. Using reference TRBV7-2 and TRBJ1-5 for the parts outside the CDR3, the full variable domain is GAGVSQSPSNKVTEKGKDVELRCDPISGHTALYWYRQSLGQGLEFLIYFQGNSAPDKSGLPSDRFSAERTGGSVSTLTIQRTQQEDSAVYLCASRQGSDQPQHFGDGTRLSIL.

The V gene is TRBV6-6, the J gene TRBJ2-3; possible D gene TRBD1, 5 bases. V lost 1 base and J lost 2, with 13 bases in between. Looked up from germline, CDR1 is MNHNY and CDR2 is SVGAGI (reference sequence). This CDR3 is built from 16 residues. The CDR3 DNA is TGTGCCAGCAGTTACTTTTTGACAGCTTCCACAGATACGCAGTATTTT. Protein product: CASSYFLTASTDTQYF.

DNA of the CDR3: TGTGCCAGCAGCCCATCGACAGCCAGGTACGAGCAGTACTTC. It specifies CASSPSTARYEQYF. The chain carries TRBV7-2 and TRBJ2-7; D might be TRBD1 (5 bases). The length of the CDR3 is 14 residues. V was cut by 5 bases and J by 4 bases, with 15 bases left in between. Germline V lookup: CDR1 SGHTA, CDR2 FQGNSA.

This clone was counted a single time. The chain joins TRBV18 to TRBJ2-7, with 15 bases fitting TRBD2. This CDR3 is built from 17 residues. The J segment lost 4 bases and the V segment lost 1 base, leaving 5 bases of the junction unmatched. CDR1 is KGHSH and CDR2 is LQKENI in the germline V gene. As DNA, the CDR3 is TGTGCCAGCTCACCACGGACTAGCGGGAGGGATGGGTACGAGCAGTACTTC. Protein sequence: CASSPRTSGRDGYEQYF.

This clone was counted between two and nine times. This rearrangement joins TRBV19 to TRBJ1-5, with 7 bases identical to TRBD1. The junction had 6 bases not matched to a gene; V was cut back by 4 bases and J by 3 bases. Germline loops: CDR1 LNHDA, CDR2 SQIVND (reference sequence). The CDR3 has 15 amino acids. The DNA for the CDR3 is TGTGCCAGTAGTACGGGACAGCTTAACAATCAGCCCCAGCATTTT. Protein: CASSTGQLNNQPQHF.

The chain carries TRBV6-6 and TRBJ2-7; TRBD1 might be the D (6 bases). This CDR3 region has 14 residues. Trimming stripped 2 bases from V and 2 bases from J, with 10 bases between. CDR1 is MNHNY, CDR2 SVGAGI, per germline (reference sequence). Here the CDR3 DNA reads TGTGCCAGCAGTTACGAGGACAGCCCCTACGAGCAGTACTTC. This gives the protein CASSYEDSPYEQYF.

V usage is TRBV29-1 and J usage is TRBJ2-7, with D possibly being TRBD1 (5 bases). V dropped 0 bases and J dropped 1 base, with 22 bases sitting between them. Germline V gene data show CDR1 as SQVTM and CDR2 as ANQGSEA. This CDR3 has 18 residues. The CDR3 region is CSVEEANFGTRGSYEQYF. In nucleotides, the CDR3 is TGCAGCGTTGAAGAGGCAAACTTCGGAACAAGGGGATCCTACGAGCAGTACTTC.

This chain joins TRBV6-5 and TRBJ1-2; 10 bases match TRBD1. In germline, CDR1 is MNHEY, CDR2 SVGAGI. The V and J ends lost 10 bases and 4 bases, in that order; junction bases with no gene match: 6. The CDR3 runs to 13 residues. The DNA for the CDR3 is TGTGCCACTCGGGACAGGGGTATCTATGGCTACACCTTC. This codes for CATRDRGIYGYTF.

The chain links TRBV15 to TRBJ1-6, with D hard to call. CDR3 length: 16 amino acids. Trimming stripped 1 base from V and 7 bases from J, with 14 bases between. Germline loops: CDR1 LNHNV, CDR2 YYDKDF (reference sequence). The CDR3 region is CATSRGGLGLNSPLHF. Written as DNA, the CDR3 is TGTGCCACCAGCAGAGGAGGATTGGGTTTAAATTCACCCCTCCACTTT. The variable domain in full, with the rest retrieved from reference TRBV15 and TRBJ1-6, is DAMVIQNPRYQVTQFGKPVTLSCSQTLNHNVMYWYQQKSSQAPKLLFHYYDKDFNNEADTPDNFQSRRPNTSFCFLDIRSPGLGDTAMYLCATSRGGLGLNSPLHFGNGTRLTVT.

The V call is TRBV5-1, the J call TRBJ1-2; TRBD1 matches 7 bases. Germline V gene sequence: CDR1 SGHRS, CDR2 YFSETQ. The CDR3 loop spans 15 amino acids. The V gene end was trimmed by 1 base and the J gene end by 3 bases; junction bases not matched to a gene: 6. The chain's CDR3 is CASSLSRGFDYGYTF. In nucleotides, the CDR3 is TGCGCCAGCAGCTTGAGCAGGGGGTTCGACTATGGCTACACCTTC.

Only one count was recorded for this clone. The rearrangement links TRBV7-2 to TRBJ1-2; D call uncertain. Trimming stripped 1 base from V and 5 bases from J, with 14 bases between. The CDR3 is 15 amino acids. Germline assignment: CDR1 SGHTA and CDR2 FQGNSA. CDR3 residues: CASSLEVMADYGYTF. The CDR3 nucleotides are TGTGCCAGCAGCTTAGAAGTTATGGCCGATTATGGCTACACCTTC.

About this clone itself: Other nucleotide sequences in the sample specify the same CDR3. The rearrangement uses TRBV5-1 and TRBJ2-7, with 10 positions matching TRBD2. CDR3 size: 15 residues. In germline, CDR1 is SGHRS, CDR2 YFSETQ. V shed 1 base and J 0 bases; nucleotides not matched to a gene: 1. CDR3 sequence: CASSLLAGGSYEQYF. As DNA, the CDR3 is TGCGCCAGCAGCTTGTTAGCGGGGGGCTCCTACGAGCAGTACTTC.

This rearrangement joins TRBV28 to TRBJ1-5; D ambiguous. The CDR3 has 16 amino acids. Trimming shortened V by 6 bases and J by 1 base, and 16 bases separated the two germline ends. Germline loops: CDR1 MDHEN, CDR2 SYDVKM. The CDR3 loop reads CASRLSGFGSNQPQHF. Here the CDR3 DNA reads TGTGCCAGCAGACTCTCCGGGTTTGGGAGCAATCAGCCCCAGCATTTT. Filled out from reference TRBV28 and TRBJ1-5, the complete variable domain reads DVKVTQSSRYLVKRTGEKVFLECVQDMDHENMFWYRQDPGLGLRLIYFSYDVKMKEKGDIPEGYSVSREKKERFSLILESASTNQTSMYLCASRLSGFGSNQPQHFGDGTRLSIL.

J is TRBJ1-1 and V is TRBV14, with 8 bases matching TRBD1. Per germline, CDR1 SGHDN and CDR2 FVKESK. The CDR3 is 14 amino acids. Unmatched junction bases numbered 10, after V lost 8 bases and J lost 5 bases. DNA of the CDR3: TGTGCCAGCCAAGTACAGGGGGGGCAAACTGAAGCTTTCTTT. Translated, it gives CASQVQGGQTEAFF.

The genes are TRBV3-1 (or the pseudogene TRBV3-2) and TRBJ1-4; 11 bases line up with TRBD1. This CDR3 is 15 amino acids long. J lost 7 bases, V lost 2 bases, and 3 bases had no gene match. Germline CDR1 is LGHDT and CDR2 is YNNKEL (reference sequence). Written as DNA, the CDR3 is TGTGCCAGCAGCCAAAGCGGGACAGGGGGTGAAAAACTGTTTTTT. Its protein is CASSQSGTGGEKLFF.

The genes are TRBV5-1 and TRBJ2-3, with D possibly TRBD2 on 6 matching bases. Germline values: CDR1 SGHRS, CDR2 YFSETQ. The CDR3 spans 15 residues. V was cut by 4 bases and J by 0 bases, with 12 bases left in between. DNA of the CDR3: TGCGCCAGCAGCGGCCTAGCGACTAGCACAGATACGCAGTATTTT. This encodes CASSGLATSTDTQYF.

The chain links TRBV10-3 to TRBJ2-7; perhaps TRBD1 as D (6 bases). CDR1 and CDR2 from the germline V gene are ENHRY and SYGVKD. CDR3 length equals 13 residues. V was clipped by 6 bases and J by 0 bases, with 9 bases between them. CDR3 nucleotides: TGTGCCATCAGGCCACAGGGCTCCTACGAGCAGTACTTC. This sequence encodes CAIRPQGSYEQYF.

V usage is TRBV28 and J usage is TRBJ2-7; a weak D match, TRBD2 (7 bases). The CDR3 length is 14 residues. V lost 3 bases, J lost 2 bases, and 11 bases lay in between. Germline CDR1 MDHEN, CDR2 SYDVKM. This CDR3 reads CASSFRGAAYEQYF. CDR3 bases: TGTGCCAGCAGTTTTCGGGGGGCCGCCTACGAGCAGTACTTC.

The chain has TRBV4-1 and TRBJ2-3, with D unresolved. This CDR3 region has 14 residues. The V gene's germline CDR1 is MGHRA and CDR2 YSYEKL. The V end lost 0 bases, the J end lost 2 bases, and 6 bases lay between the germline ends. CDR3 residues: CASSQDLLTDTQYF. As DNA, the CDR3 is TGCGCCAGCAGCCAAGACCTTCTCACAGATACGCAGTATTTT.

This chain uses TRBV4-3 with TRBJ1-4; tentatively, D is TRBD1 (5 bases). The CDR3 is 16 amino acids. Trimming shortened V by 0 bases and J by 5 bases, and 13 bases separated the two germline ends. In germline, CDR1 is LGHNA, CDR2 YSLEER. The CDR3: CASSQDPVRGNEKLFF. As DNA, the CDR3 is TGCGCCAGCAGCCAAGATCCCGTAAGGGGAAATGAAAAACTGTTTTTT.

The chain combines TRBV6-2 or TRBV6-3 with TRBJ2-7; 7 bases line up with TRBD2. The CDR3 is 14 amino acids. V dropped 4 bases and J dropped 2; count of bases not matched to a gene: 5. The germline V gene has CDR1 MNHEY and CDR2 SVGEGT. CDR3 nucleotide sequence: TGTGCCAGCAGTTTGGAGGGAGGGCCCTACGAGCAGTACTTC. Its protein product is CASSLEGGPYEQYF.

This sequence joins TRBV12-3 or TRBV12-4 and TRBJ2-7; D call uncertain. CDR3 size: 13 residues. The V and J ends lost 3 bases and 2 bases respectively, with 8 bases between them. The CDR3: CASSLYSPYEQYF. The CDR3 coding sequence is TGTGCCAGCAGTTTGTACAGTCCCTACGAGCAGTACTTC.

CDR3 loop: CASSNLADTDTQYF. The CDR3 DNA follows: TGCGCCAGCAGCAACCTAGCGGACACAGATACGCAGTATTTT. The gene calls are TRBV5-1 and TRBJ2-3, with 7 bases lining up with TRBD2. Germline V gene lookup returns CDR1 SGHRS and CDR2 YFSETQ. The length of the CDR3 is 14 residues. With 4 bases clipped from V and 2 bases from J, the junction kept 4 bases outside the gene matches.

The gene calls are TRBV7-9 and TRBJ2-7; a weak D match, TRBD2 (6 bases). V was pared by 5 bases and J by 1 base, with 9 bases between. Germline-derived CDR1 and CDR2 are SEHNR and FQNEAQ (reference sequence). The CDR3 runs 13 residues. Here the CDR3 reads CASSPGGSYEQYF. CDR3 sequence (DNA): TGTGCCAGCAGCCCCGGAGGGTCCTACGAGCAGTACTTC.

The table lists this clone with a few counts. This chain connects TRBV19 to TRBJ2-2; no definite D call. The CDR3 runs to 13 residues. CDR1 LNHDA and CDR2 SQIVND come from the germline V gene (reference sequence). CDR3 sequence: CVTTQANTGELFF. For the CDR3, the DNA is TGTGTCACGACGCAGGCGAACACCGGGGAGCTGTTTTTT.

The chain links TRBV18 to TRBJ2-3; a possible D gene is TRBD1 (6 bases). CDR3 length: 15 residues. Germline V gene data show CDR1 as KGHSH and CDR2 as LQKENI. Between the trimmed V and J ends, which lost 3 bases and 3 bases, there was a span of 13 bases. CDR3 region: CASSPLTGTTDTQYF. Here the CDR3 DNA reads TGTGCCAGCTCACCTCTTACAGGGACGACAGATACGCAGTATTTT.

The gene calls are TRBV3-1 (or the pseudogene TRBV3-2) and TRBJ1-2, with TRBD1 identical over 7 bases. Trimming at V came to 4 bases and at J to 8 bases, leaving 10 bases not matched to a gene. Germline V gene data show CDR1 as LGHDT and CDR2 as YNNKEL (reference sequence). The CDR3 consists of 14 residues. CDR3 sequence (DNA): TGTGCCAGCAGCCCCCTGGGACAGTCTGGAGGCTACACCTTC. Protein sequence: CASSPLGQSGGYTF.